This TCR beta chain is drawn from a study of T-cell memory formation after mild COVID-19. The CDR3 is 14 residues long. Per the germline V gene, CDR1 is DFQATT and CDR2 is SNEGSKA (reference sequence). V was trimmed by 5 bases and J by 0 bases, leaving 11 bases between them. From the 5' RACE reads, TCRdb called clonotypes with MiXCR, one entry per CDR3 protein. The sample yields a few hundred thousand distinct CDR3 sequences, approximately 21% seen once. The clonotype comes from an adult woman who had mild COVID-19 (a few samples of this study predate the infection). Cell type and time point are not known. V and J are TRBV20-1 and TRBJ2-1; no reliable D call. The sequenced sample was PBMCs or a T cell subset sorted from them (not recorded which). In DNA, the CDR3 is TGCAGTGCTTCCCCGTATCGCTCCTACAATGAGCAGTTCTTC. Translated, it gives CSASPYRSYNEQFF.